This T cell receptor (beta chain) was recorded in a study of glioma-infiltrating T cells after dendritic cell vaccination. Study as a whole: Dendritic cell vaccination trial patients had either newly diagnosed or recurrent glioblastoma.

Blood PBMC samples: pre-vaccination, two weeks post third vaccination, and at tumor progression. The J segment lost 1 base and the V segment lost 2 bases, leaving 3 bases of the junction unmatched. Germline CDR1 and CDR2: SGDLS and YYNGEE. This CDR3 comprises 16 residues. Primers: 60 V beta forward and 13 J beta reverse. Using immunoSEQ multiplex PCR, the repertoire was profiled, and TCRdb retains in-frame clones only, with some absent. This table has 71,000 or so clones, roughly 79% appearing once. The sequencing here drew on blood, taken before dendritic cell vaccination. This chain uses TRBV9 with TRBJ1-3; 10 nucleotides agree with TRBD1. The clonotype was recovered from a human donor with glioblastoma. DNA of the CDR3: TGTGCCAGCAGCGTGGGACAGGGGATTTCTGGAAACACCATATATTTT. Protein: CASSVGQGISGNTIYF. The entire variable domain, with the rest obtained from reference TRBV9 and TRBJ1-3, is as follows: DSGVTQTPKHLITATGQRVTLRCSPRSGDLSVYWYQQSLDQGLQFLIQYYNGEERAKGNILERFSAQQFPDLHSELNLSSLELGDSALYFCASSVGQGISGNTIYFGEGSWLTVV.